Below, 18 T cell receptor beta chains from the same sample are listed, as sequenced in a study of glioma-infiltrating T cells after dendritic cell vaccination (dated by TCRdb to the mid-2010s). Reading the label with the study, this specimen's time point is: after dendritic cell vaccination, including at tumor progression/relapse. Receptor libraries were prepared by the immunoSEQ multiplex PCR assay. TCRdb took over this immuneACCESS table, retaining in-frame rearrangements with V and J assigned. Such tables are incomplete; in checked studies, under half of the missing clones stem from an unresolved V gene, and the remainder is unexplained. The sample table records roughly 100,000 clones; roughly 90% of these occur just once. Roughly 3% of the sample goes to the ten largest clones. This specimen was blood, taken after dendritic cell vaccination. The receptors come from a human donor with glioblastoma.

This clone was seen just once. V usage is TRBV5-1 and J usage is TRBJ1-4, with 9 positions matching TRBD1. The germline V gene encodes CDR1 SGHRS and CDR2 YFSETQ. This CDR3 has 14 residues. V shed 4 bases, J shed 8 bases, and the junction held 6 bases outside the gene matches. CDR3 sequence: CASSLGQGGEKLFF. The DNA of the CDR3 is TGCGCCAGCAGCCTGGGACAGGGAGGCGAAAAACTGTTTTTT.

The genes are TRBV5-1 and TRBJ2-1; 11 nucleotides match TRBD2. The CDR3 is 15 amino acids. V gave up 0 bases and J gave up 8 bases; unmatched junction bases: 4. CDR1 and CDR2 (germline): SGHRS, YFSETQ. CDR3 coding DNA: TGCGCCAGCAGCTTGGCACTAGCGGGAGCCCATGAGCAGTTCTTC. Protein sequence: CASSLALAGAHEQFF.

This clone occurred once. CDR3 DNA sequence: TGTGCCAGCAGTGAAGGGACTAGCGGGAGGAAGGAGACCCAGTACTTC. This codes for CASSEGTSGRKETQYF. This rearrangement joins TRBV2 to TRBJ2-5; TRBD2 agrees at 14 bases. The V gene end was trimmed by 1 base and the J gene end by 5 bases; junction bases not matched to a gene: 3. The germline V gene encodes CDR1 SNHLY and CDR2 FYNNEI. This CDR3 has 16 residues. The complete variable domain, with remaining parts taken from reference TRBV2 and TRBJ2-5, reads EPEVTQTPSHQVTQMGQEVILRCVPISNHLYFYWYRQILGQKVEFLVSFYNNEISEKSEIFDDQFSVERPDGSNFTLKIRSTKLEDSAMYFCASSEGTSGRKETQYFGPGTRLLVL.

The CDR3 nucleotides are TGCGCCAGGAAAAACGGACACTTCACAGATACGCAGTATTTT. Translated, it gives CARKNGHFTDTQYF. V usage is TRBV5-1 and J usage is TRBJ2-3; TRBD1 is a possible D gene (5 bases). From germline, CDR1 is SGHRS and CDR2 YFSETQ. The CDR3 runs 14 residues. V was clipped by 8 bases and J by 2 bases, with 15 bases between them.

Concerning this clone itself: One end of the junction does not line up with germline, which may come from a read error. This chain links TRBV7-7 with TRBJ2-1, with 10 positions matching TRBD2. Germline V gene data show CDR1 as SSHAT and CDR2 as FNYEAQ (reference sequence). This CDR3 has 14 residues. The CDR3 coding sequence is TGTGCTAGCAGCCCTCAAGCGGGGGGGAATGAGCAGTTCTTC. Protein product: CASSPQAGGNEQFF.

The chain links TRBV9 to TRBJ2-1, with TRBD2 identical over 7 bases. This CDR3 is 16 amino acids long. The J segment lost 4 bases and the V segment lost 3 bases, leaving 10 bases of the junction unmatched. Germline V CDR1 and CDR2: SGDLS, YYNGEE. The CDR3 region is CASSEGPGLIYNEQFF. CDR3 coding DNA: TGTGCCAGCAGCGAGGGACCGGGACTAATATACAATGAGCAGTTCTTC.

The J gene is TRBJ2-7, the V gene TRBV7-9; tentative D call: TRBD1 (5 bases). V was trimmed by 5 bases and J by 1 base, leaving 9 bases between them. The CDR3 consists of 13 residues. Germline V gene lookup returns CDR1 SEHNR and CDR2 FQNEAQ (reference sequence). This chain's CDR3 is CASSVDTSYEQYF. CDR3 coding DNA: TGTGCCAGCAGCGTGGACACTTCCTACGAGCAGTACTTC.

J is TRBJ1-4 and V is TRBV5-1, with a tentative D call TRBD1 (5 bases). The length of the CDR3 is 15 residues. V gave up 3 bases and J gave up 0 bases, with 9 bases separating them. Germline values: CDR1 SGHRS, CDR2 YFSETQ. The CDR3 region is CASSSGGATNEKLFF. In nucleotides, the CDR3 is TGCGCCAGCAGCTCCGGAGGGGCAACTAATGAAAAACTGTTTTTT. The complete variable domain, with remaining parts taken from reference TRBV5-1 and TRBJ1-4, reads KAGVTQTPRYLIKTRGQQVTLSCSPISGHRSVSWYQQTPGQGLQFLFEYFSETQRNKGNFPGRFSGRQFSNSRSEMNVSTLELGDSALYLCASSSGGATNEKLFFGSGTQLSVL.

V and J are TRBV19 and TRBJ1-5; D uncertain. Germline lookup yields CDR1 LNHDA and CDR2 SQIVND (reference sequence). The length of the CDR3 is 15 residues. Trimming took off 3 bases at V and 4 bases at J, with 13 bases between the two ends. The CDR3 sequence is CASSIGVSRNQPQHF. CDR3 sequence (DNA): TGTGCCAGTAGTATCGGGGTTTCGAGGAATCAGCCCCAGCATTTT.

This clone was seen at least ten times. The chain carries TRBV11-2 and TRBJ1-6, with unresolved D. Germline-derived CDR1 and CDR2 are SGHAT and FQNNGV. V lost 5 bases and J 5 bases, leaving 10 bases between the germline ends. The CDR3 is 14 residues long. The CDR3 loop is CASSLGVDNSPLHF. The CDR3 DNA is TGTGCCAGCAGCCTAGGAGTAGATAATTCACCCCTCCACTTT.

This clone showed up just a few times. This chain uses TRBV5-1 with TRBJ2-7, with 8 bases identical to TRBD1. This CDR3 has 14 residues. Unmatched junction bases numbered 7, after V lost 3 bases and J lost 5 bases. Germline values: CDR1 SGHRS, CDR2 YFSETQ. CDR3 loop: CASSSGQGHNEQYF. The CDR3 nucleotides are TGCGCCAGCAGCTCTGGACAGGGTCACAACGAGCAGTACTTC.

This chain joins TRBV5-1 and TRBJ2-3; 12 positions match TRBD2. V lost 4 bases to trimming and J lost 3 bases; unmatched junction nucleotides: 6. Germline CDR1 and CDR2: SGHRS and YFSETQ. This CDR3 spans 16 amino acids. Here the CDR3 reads CASSLGTSGLTDTQYF. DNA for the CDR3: TGCGCCAGCAGCCTTGGGACTAGCGGGCTGACAGATACGCAGTATTTT.

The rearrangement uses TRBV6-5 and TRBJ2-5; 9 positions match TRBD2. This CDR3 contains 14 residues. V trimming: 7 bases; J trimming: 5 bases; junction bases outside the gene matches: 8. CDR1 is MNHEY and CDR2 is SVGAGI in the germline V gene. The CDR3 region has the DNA TGTGCCAGCAAGGCGGCGGGAGGGGCGGAGACCCAGTACTTC. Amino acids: CASKAAGGAETQYF.

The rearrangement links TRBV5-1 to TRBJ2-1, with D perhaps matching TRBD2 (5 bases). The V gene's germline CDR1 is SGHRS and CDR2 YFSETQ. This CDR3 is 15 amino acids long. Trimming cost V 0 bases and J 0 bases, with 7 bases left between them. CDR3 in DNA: TGCGCCAGCAGCTTGGAGGGAGTCTCCTACAATGAGCAGTTCTTC. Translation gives CASSLEGVSYNEQFF.

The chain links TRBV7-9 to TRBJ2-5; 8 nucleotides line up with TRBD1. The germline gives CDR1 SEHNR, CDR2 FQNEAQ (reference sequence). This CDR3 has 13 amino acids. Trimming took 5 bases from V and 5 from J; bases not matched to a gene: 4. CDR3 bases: TGTGCCAGCAGCCACCGGGACAGGGAGACCCAGTACTTC. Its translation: CASSHRDRETQYF.

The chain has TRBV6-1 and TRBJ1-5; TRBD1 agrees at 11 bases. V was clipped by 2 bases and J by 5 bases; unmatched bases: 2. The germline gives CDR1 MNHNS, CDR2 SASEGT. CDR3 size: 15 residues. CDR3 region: CASSEWGQGDQPQHF. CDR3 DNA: TGTGCCAGCAGTGAATGGGGACAGGGGGATCAGCCCCAGCATTTT.

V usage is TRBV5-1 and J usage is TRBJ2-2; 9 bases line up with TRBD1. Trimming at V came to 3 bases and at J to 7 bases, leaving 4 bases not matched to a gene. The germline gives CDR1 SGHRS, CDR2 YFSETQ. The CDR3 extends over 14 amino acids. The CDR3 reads CASSWTGDSGELFF. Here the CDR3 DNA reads TGCGCCAGCAGCTGGACAGGGGACAGCGGGGAGCTGTTTTTT.

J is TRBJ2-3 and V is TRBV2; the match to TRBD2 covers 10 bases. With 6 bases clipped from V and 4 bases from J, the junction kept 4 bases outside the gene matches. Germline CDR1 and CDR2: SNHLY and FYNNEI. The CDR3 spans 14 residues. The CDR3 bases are TGTGCCAGCAGCGAACTAGCGGGATCAGATACGCAGTATTTT. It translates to CASSELAGSDTQYF.